One and the same sample provided the 18 T cell receptor beta chains below, sequenced in a study of control samples from healthy donors and cancer patients. Assay: immunoSEQ multiplex PCR; the TCRdb copy retains only in-frame clones and omits some. The sample holds 100,000 to 150,000 clones, more than 80% seen once. The sample comprised blood. The receptors were gathered from a man aged 45-65 years in good health.

This chain links TRBV7-8 with TRBJ1-1; the match to TRBD1 covers 11 bases. Germline loops: CDR1 SGHVS, CDR2 FQNEAQ. V dropped 1 base and J dropped 4; count of bases not matched to a gene: 8. The CDR3 is made up of 17 amino acids. The chain's CDR3 is CASSLVGQGGAGTEAFF. CDR3 coding DNA: TGTGCCAGCAGCTTAGTGGGACAGGGGGGGGCTGGCACTGAAGCTTTCTTT.

The rearrangement joins TRBV19 to TRBJ1-1, with D unresolved. With 7 bases removed from V and 0 bases from J, the gap between germline ends came to 9 bases. Germline V gene sequence: CDR1 LNHDA, CDR2 SQIVND (reference sequence). The CDR3 covers 13 residues. CDR3 bases: TGTGCCAGTACCGCGACGGTGAACACTGAAGCTTTCTTT. Its protein is CASTATVNTEAFF. The whole variable domain, filled in from reference TRBV19 and TRBJ1-1, reads DGGITQSPKYLFRKEGQNVTLSCEQNLNHDAMYWYRQDPGQGLRLIYYSQIVNDFQKGDIAEGYSVSREKKESFPLTVTSAQKNPTAFYLCASTATVNTEAFFGQGTRLTVV.

This chain connects TRBV20-1 to TRBJ2-7; D may match TRBD1 or TRBD2 (6 bases each). V gave up 5 bases and J gave up 5 bases, with 10 bases separating them. The CDR3 contains 11 residues. Germline CDR1 and CDR2: DFQATT and SNEGSKA (reference sequence). Here the CDR3 reads CSAWRGNEQYF. CDR3 nucleotides: TGCAGTGCTTGGAGGGGGAACGAGCAGTACTTC.

The V call is TRBV7-8, the J call TRBJ2-2; the D call may be TRBD1 or TRBD2 (5 bases each). This CDR3 is 16 amino acids long. Trimming pared 3 bases from V and 4 bases from J, leaving 15 bases between. Looked up from germline, CDR1 is SGHVS and CDR2 is FQNEAQ. The CDR3 sequence: CASSFDPGPSTGELFF. The CDR3 nucleotides read TGTGCCAGCAGCTTTGACCCGGGACCGAGCACCGGGGAGCTGTTTTTT.

The chain carries TRBV19 and TRBJ2-1, with a weak D call TRBD2 (7 bases). V lost 5 bases and J 4 bases, leaving 15 bases between the germline ends. The CDR3 is 15 residues long. In germline, CDR1 is LNHDA, CDR2 SQIVND (reference sequence). The CDR3 DNA reads as TGTGCCAGTAGTCAACAGGGAGGGGGGTACAATGAGCAGTTCTTC. Translated: CASSQQGGGYNEQFF.

This sequence joins TRBV9 and TRBJ2-5; D is undetermined. The CDR3 is made up of 15 amino acids. The V gene's germline CDR1 is SGDLS and CDR2 YYNGEE. Trimming removed 0 bases from V and 0 bases from J, with 9 bases in between. The DNA for the CDR3 is TGTGCCAGCAGCGTAGAAGGCCTGGACCAAGAGACCCAGTACTTC. Amino acid sequence: CASSVEGLDQETQYF.

The chain has TRBV19 and TRBJ1-3; D is unclear. The CDR3 totals 11 residues. The germline V gene encodes CDR1 LNHDA and CDR2 SQIVND (reference sequence). V shed 8 bases and J shed 0 bases, with 2 bases lying between them. This chain's CDR3 is CASYSGNTIYF. The DNA for the CDR3 is TGTGCCAGTTACTCTGGAAACACCATATATTTT. The full variable domain, with the rest looked up from reference TRBV19 and TRBJ1-3, is DGGITQSPKYLFRKEGQNVTLSCEQNLNHDAMYWYRQDPGQGLRLIYYSQIVNDFQKGDIAEGYSVSREKKESFPLTVTSAQKNPTAFYLCASYSGNTIYFGEGSWLTVV.

This rearrangement joins TRBV9 to TRBJ1-3; no reliable D call. This CDR3 has 15 residues. Trimming cost V 4 bases and J 1 base, with 12 bases left between them. Germline assignment: CDR1 SGDLS and CDR2 YYNGEE. This CDR3 reads CASSPSRGSGNTIYF. The CDR3 nucleotides are TGTGCCAGCAGCCCTTCCCGGGGATCTGGAAACACCATATATTTT.

The chain couples TRBV19 to TRBJ2-6, with 7 bases lining up with TRBD2. The CDR3 is 17 amino acids. V was pared by 1 base and J by 0 bases, with 3 bases of the junction left unmatched. Germline V lookup: CDR1 LNHDA, CDR2 SQIVND (reference sequence). The CDR3 region is CASSIGSGDSGANVLTF. The DNA of the CDR3 is TGTGCCAGTAGTATAGGGAGCGGGGACTCTGGGGCCAACGTCCTGACTTTC.

The rearrangement links TRBV30 to TRBJ1-2; 7 bases are shared with TRBD1. Unmatched junction bases numbered 13, after V lost 7 bases and J lost 5 bases. The germline CDR1 and CDR2 sequences are GTSNPN and SVGIG (reference sequence). The CDR3 runs 14 residues. The CDR3 bases are TGTGCCTTGACCGGACAGGTTTTATCTTATGGCTACACCTTC. Translating gives CALTGQVLSYGYTF.

The V and J genes are TRBV6-5 and TRBJ1-5, with D uncertain. CDR3 length equals 13 residues. V was clipped by 5 bases and J by 5 bases, with 10 bases between them. Germline V CDR1 and CDR2: MNHEY, SVGAGI. The CDR3 DNA is TGTGCCAGCAGTCGTAACCGAGATCAGCCCCAGCATTTT. Encoded protein: CASSRNRDQPQHF.

The chain carries TRBV27 and TRBJ1-5; 8 nucleotides agree with TRBD1. In germline, CDR1 is MNHEY, CDR2 SMNVEV (reference sequence). The V segment lost 6 bases and the J segment 4 bases; nucleotides outside the gene matches: 2. The CDR3 has 13 amino acids. The CDR3 loop reads CASRQGANQPQHF. The CDR3 region has the DNA TGTGCCAGCAGGCAGGGGGCGAATCAGCCCCAGCATTTT.

The chain carries TRBV6-2 or TRBV6-3 and TRBJ2-5; D not resolved. The germline V and J ends were trimmed by 6 bases and 2 bases, with 16 bases remaining between them. Germline V gene lookup returns CDR1 MNHEY and CDR2 SVGEGT. CDR3 size: 15 residues. Here the CDR3 DNA reads TGTGCCAGCAGCCCCCCCGCAACTGATCAAGAGACCCAGTACTTC. Its protein is CASSPPATDQETQYF.

In this sample, this clone is medium-sized (0.01 to 0.1%). One base away lies a much larger clone, so this may be a sequencing read error. Other DNA sequences in the same sample also yield this CDR3. The rearrangement links TRBV2 to TRBJ2-5, with TRBD2 matching 8 bases. Per germline, CDR1 SNHLY and CDR2 FYNNEI. The CDR3 covers 15 residues. V lost 4 bases and J lost 5; bases outside the gene matches: 9. CDR3: CASSASRGVGETQYF. The CDR3 nucleotides read TGTGCCAGCAGTGCCTCGCGGGGGGTGGGGGAGACCCAGTACTTC.

The rearrangement links TRBV5-4 to TRBJ2-5; TRBD1 is a possible D gene (5 bases). Germline V gene sequence: CDR1 SGHNT, CDR2 YYREEE (reference sequence). There are 15 residues in the CDR3. V lost 0 bases and J lost 1, with 10 bases in between. CDR3: CASSLGSGFQETQYF. In DNA form, the CDR3 reads TGTGCCAGCAGCTTGGGGTCAGGGTTCCAAGAGACCCAGTACTTC.

This clone was seen more than once but under ten times. V and J are TRBV21-1 and TRBJ1-2. TRBV21-1 is a recognized pseudogene. This CDR3 has 14 residues. The CDR3 region is CASSKADGYYGYTF. The CDR3 DNA reads as TGTGCCAGCAGCAAAGCCGACGGATACTATGGCTACACCTTC.

This chain joins TRBV5-8 and TRBJ2-7; D possibly corresponds to TRBD2 (6 bases). Deletions cut 0 bases from V and 2 bases from J, with 15 bases between. CDR3 length: 16 residues. Germline V CDR1 and CDR2: SGHTS, YDEGEE. CDR3 amino acids: CASSLGEEGWTYEQYF. Written as DNA, the CDR3 is TGTGCCAGCAGCTTGGGAGAGGAGGGGTGGACCTACGAGCAGTACTTC. The variable domain in full, with the rest retrieved from reference TRBV5-8 and TRBJ2-7, is EAGVTQSPTHLIKTRGQQATLRCSPISGHTSVYWYQQALGLGLQFLLWYDEGEERNRGNFPPRFSGRQFPNYSSELNVNALELEDSALYLCASSLGEEGWTYEQYFGPGTRLTVT.

This chain joins TRBV15 and TRBJ2-5; 7 bases line up with TRBD1. J lost 5 bases, V lost 1 base, and 7 bases had no gene match. This CDR3 is built from 15 residues. Germline CDR1 reads LNHNV; CDR2 reads YYDKDF (reference sequence). The CDR3 DNA sequence: TGTGCCACCAGCAGAGGACAGGGTTATGGGGAGACCCAGTACTTC. Translated, it gives CATSRGQGYGETQYF.